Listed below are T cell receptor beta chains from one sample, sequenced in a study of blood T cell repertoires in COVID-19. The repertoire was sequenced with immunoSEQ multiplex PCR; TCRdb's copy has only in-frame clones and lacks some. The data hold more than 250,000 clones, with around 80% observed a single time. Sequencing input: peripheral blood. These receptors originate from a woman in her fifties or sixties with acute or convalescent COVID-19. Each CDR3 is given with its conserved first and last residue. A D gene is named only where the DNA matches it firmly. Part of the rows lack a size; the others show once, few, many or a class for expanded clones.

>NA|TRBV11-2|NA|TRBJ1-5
TGTGCCAGCAGCTTAGTCCTCAATCAGCCCCAGCATTTT
CASSLVLNQPQHF
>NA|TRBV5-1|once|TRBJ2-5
TGCGCCAGCAGTCCCGACCAAGAGACCCAGTACTTC
CASSPDQETQYF
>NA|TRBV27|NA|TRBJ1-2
TGTGCCAGCGTCTCAACCGGGGGCTATGGCTACACCTTC
CASVSTGGYGYTF
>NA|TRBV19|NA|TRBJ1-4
TGTGCCAGTAGTTCCGACAGCCTAGAGTCTAATGAAAAACTGTTTTTT
CASSSDSLESNEKLFF
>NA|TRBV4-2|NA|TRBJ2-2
TGTGCCAGCAGCGCACTTGTCACCGGGGAGCTGTTTTTT
CASSALVTGELFF
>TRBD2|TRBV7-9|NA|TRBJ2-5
TGTGCCAGCAGCCCCCCCGCCGGGCGGGGGAGGGAGACCCAGTACTTC
CASSPPAGRGRETQYF
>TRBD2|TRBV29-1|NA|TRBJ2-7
TGCAGCGCCCTGCAGCGGGGGTCCTACGAGCAGTACTTC
CSALQRGSYEQYF
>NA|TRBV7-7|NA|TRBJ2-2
TGTGCCAGCAGTTTAAACTGGACCGGGGAGCTGTTTTTT
CASSLNWTGELFF
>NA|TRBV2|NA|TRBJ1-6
TGTGCCAGCAGTGAAGCGGCCGTTTCACCCCTCCACTTT
CASSEAAVSPLHF
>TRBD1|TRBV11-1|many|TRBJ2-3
TGTGCCAGCAGCTCGACAGGGTCCACAGATACGCAGTATTTT
CASSSTGSTDTQYF
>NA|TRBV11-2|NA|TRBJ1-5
TGTGCCAGCAGCCCCCAGGGTCAGGTCAATCAGCCCCAGCATTTT
CASSPQGQVNQPQHF
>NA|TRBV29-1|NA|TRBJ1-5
TGCAGCGTGGCGACAGATAGCAATCAGCCCCAGCATTTT
CSVATDSNQPQHF
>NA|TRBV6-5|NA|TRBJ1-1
TGTGCCAGCAGTTACTTGTGGACAGAAATGAACACTGAAGCTTTCTTT
CASSYLWTEMNTEAFF
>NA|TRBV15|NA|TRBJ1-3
TGTGCCACCAGCAGAGATCAGCAGGCTGGAAACACCATATATTTT
CATSRDQQAGNTIYF
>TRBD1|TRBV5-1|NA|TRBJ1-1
TGCGCCAGCAGCCCGGGGACAGCGAACACTGAAGCTTTCTTT
CASSPGTANTEAFF
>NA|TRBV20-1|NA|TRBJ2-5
TGCAGTGCACAGAACCAAGAGACCCAGTACTTC
CSAQNQETQYF
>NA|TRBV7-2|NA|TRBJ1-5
TGTGCCAGCAGCTTAAAGACACGGCAATATAGCAATCAGCCCCAGCATTTT
CASSLKTRQYSNQPQHF
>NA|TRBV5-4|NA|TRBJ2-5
TGTGCCAGCAGTCCCCAGGGTAGTGAGACCCAGTACTTC
CASSPQGSETQYF
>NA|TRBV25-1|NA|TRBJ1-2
TGTGCCAGCAGTGAAGGAACAGATTATGGCTACACCTTC
CASSEGTDYGYTF
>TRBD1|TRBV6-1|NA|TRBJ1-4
TGTGCCAGCAGTGAAGGAGGGACAGGGGCCGAAAAACTGTTTTTT
CASSEGGTGAEKLFF
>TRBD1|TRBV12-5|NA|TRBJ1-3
TGTGCTAGTGGTAGCCGACAGGGCCTCTCTGGAAACACCATATATTTT
CASGSRQGLSGNTIYF
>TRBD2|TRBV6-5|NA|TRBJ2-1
TGTGCCAGCAGTCCGGGACTAGCGGCTCATGAGCAGTTCTTC
CASSPGLAAHEQFF
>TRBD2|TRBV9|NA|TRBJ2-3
TGTGCCAGCAGCGTGGATAACGGGAGGGCCACAGATACGCAGTATTTT
CASSVDNGRATDTQYF
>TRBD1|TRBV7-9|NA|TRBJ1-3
TGTGCCAGCAGCACATACAGGGGAGGAAACACCATATATTTT
CASSTYRGGNTIYF
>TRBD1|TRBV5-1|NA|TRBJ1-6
TGCGCCAGCAGCTTGGGTCAGGGGGGAAATAATTCACCCCTCCACTTT
CASSLGQGGNNSPLHF
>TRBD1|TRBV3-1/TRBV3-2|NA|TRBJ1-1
TGTGCCAGCAGCCACCGAGGGACAGTTGAAGCTTTCTTT
CASSHRGTVEAFF
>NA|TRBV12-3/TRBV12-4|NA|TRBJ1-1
TGTGCCAGCAGTTTGAGCGGGGGCACTGAAGCTTTCTTT
CASSLSGGTEAFF
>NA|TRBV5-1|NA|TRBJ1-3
TGCGCCAGCAGCTGGACTCGGGGGAACGGAAACACCATATATTTT
CASSWTRGNGNTIYF
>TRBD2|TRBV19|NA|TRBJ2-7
TGTGCCAGTAGTGTCCGCGGGGAGCGGGGTCTCCCGGGGTACTTC
CASSVRGERGLPGYF
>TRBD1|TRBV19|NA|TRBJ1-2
TGTGCCAGTAGCAGGGGGAACTATGGCTACACCTTC
CASSRGNYGYTF
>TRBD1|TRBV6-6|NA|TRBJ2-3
TGTGCCAGCAGTTCCGACAGGGACGGCACAGATACGCAGTATTTT
CASSSDRDGTDTQYF
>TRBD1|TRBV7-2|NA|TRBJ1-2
TGTGCCAGCAGCACCCGACAGGGAATCTATGGCTACACCTTC
CASSTRQGIYGYTF
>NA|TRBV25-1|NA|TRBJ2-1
TGTGCCAGCAGTGAATCCACAGTTAACTACAATGAGCAGTTCTTC
CASSESTVNYNEQFF
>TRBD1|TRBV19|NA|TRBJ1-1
TGTGCCAGTAGTGCAGGGGGATGGAACACTGAAGCTTTCTTT
CASSAGGWNTEAFF
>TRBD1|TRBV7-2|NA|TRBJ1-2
TGTGCCAGCAGCTTAATGGGAACCGGGACAGGGGGAGGCTACACCTTC
CASSLMGTGTGGGYTF
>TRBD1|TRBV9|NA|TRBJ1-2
TGTGCCAGCAGCCCAGGGGACAGCTATGGCTACACCTTC
CASSPGDSYGYTF
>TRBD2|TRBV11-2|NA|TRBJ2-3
TGTGCCAGCAGTAGGGGGCTACTAGCGGGAGAAGGAAAGGATACGCAGTATTTT
CASSRGLLAGEGKDTQYF
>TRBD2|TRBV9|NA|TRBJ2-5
TGTGCCAGCAGCGTTACTAGCGGGAGGGCCTTTGAGACCCAGTACTTC
CASSVTSGRAFETQYF
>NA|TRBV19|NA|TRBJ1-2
TGTGCCAGTAGTAGCTGGCAACAAGCTAACTATGGCTACACCTTC
CASSSWQQANYGYTF
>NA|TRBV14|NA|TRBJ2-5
TGTGCCAGCAGCCAAGACTCGTATCGAGAGACCCAGTACTTC
CASSQDSYRETQYF
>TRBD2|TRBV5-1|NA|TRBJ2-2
TGCGCCAGCAGCTTCGGGGGGGACACCGGGGAGCTGTTTTTT
CASSFGGDTGELFF
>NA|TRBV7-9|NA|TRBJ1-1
TGTGCCAGCAGCTTACTTACAGGACCCACTGAAGCTTTCTTT
CASSLLTGPTEAFF
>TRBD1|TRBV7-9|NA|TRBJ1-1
TGTGCCAGCGGCCGGGACAGGGGTACCATGAACACTGAAGCTTTCTTT
CASGRDRGTMNTEAFF
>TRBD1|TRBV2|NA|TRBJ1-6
TGTGCCAGCAGACCAGGGACAGGCTCACCCCTCCACTTT
CASRPGTGSPLHF
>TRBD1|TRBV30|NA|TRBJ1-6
TGTGCCTGGAGTGTAGTGGGACAGGGAGAATCACCCCTCCACTTT
CAWSVVGQGESPLHF
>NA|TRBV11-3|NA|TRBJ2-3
TGTGCCAGCAGCGCCCGGACTGGGCCAGATACGCAGTATTTT
CASSARTGPDTQYF
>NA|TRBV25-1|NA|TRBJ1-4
TGTGCCAGCAGTGTATCGGCAACTAATGAAAAACTGTTTTTT
CASSVSATNEKLFF